Listed below are T cell receptor beta chains from one sample, sequenced in a study of control samples from healthy donors and cancer patients. Sequencing was performed with immunoSEQ multiplex PCR; in TCRdb, only in-frame clones are kept and a portion is missing. Of about 100,000 clones listed, about 90% are singletons. The sequenced sample consisted of blood. The receptors shown here come from a woman between 45 and 65 years old in good health. The CDR3 runs from the conserved cysteine through the conserved F or W. Each record gives: J gene, V gene, D gene, clone size, CDR3 protein, CDR3 DNA. A D gene is named only where the DNA matches it firmly. Rows give clone size only sometimes, using once, few, many, or a class for an expanded clone.

J gene: TRBJ2-2
V gene: TRBV24-1
D gene: TRBD1
clone size: .
CDR3 protein: CATSGPGPRSMDRGHTGELFF
CDR3 DNA: TGTGCCACCAGTGGCCCCGGCCCCCGATCGATGGACAGGGGGCACACCGGGGAGCTGTTTTTT

J gene: TRBJ2-7
V gene: TRBV5-1
D gene: TRBD1
clone size: .
CDR3 protein: CATNPGTGVSYEQYF
CDR3 DNA: TGCGCCACCAACCCGGGGACAGGGGTGTCATACGAGCAGTACTTC

J gene: TRBJ2-3
V gene: TRBV7-3
D gene: .
clone size: .
CDR3 protein: CASRSSHTDTQYF
CDR3 DNA: TGTGCCAGCAGATCAAGTCACACAGATACGCAGTATTTT

J gene: TRBJ1-3
V gene: TRBV30
D gene: .
clone size: .
CDR3 protein: CAWSSGNTIYF
CDR3 DNA: TGTGCCTGGAGTTCGGGAAACACCATATATTTT

J gene: TRBJ2-3
V gene: TRBV11-2
D gene: .
clone size: .
CDR3 protein: CASRIPGLTDTQYF
CDR3 DNA: TGTGCCAGCAGAATCCCGGGGCTCACAGATACGCAGTATTTT

J gene: TRBJ2-3
V gene: TRBV4-2
D gene: TRBD2
clone size: .
CDR3 protein: CASSPPLAGGEGDTQYF
CDR3 DNA: TGTGCCAGCAGCCCCCCACTAGCGGGGGGAGAAGGAGATACGCAGTATTTT

J gene: TRBJ2-1
V gene: TRBV25-1
D gene: .
clone size: .
CDR3 protein: CASSALDSSEQFF
CDR3 DNA: TGTGCCAGCAGTGCCCTCGACTCCTCGGAGCAGTTCTTC

J gene: TRBJ2-2
V gene: TRBV19
D gene: TRBD2
clone size: .
CDR3 protein: CASSNPGLAGARGNTGELFF
CDR3 DNA: TGTGCCAGTAGTAACCCCGGACTAGCGGGGGCTAGAGGGAACACCGGGGAGCTGTTTTTT

J gene: TRBJ2-1
V gene: TRBV19
D gene: TRBD2
clone size: .
CDR3 protein: CASSIAGTSGRKRYNEQFF
CDR3 DNA: TGTGCCAGTAGTATAGCGGGGACTAGCGGGAGAAAGAGGTACAATGAGCAGTTCTTC

J gene: TRBJ2-7
V gene: TRBV19
D gene: TRBD1
clone size: .
CDR3 protein: CASGVTGTGGGEQYF
CDR3 DNA: TGTGCCAGTGGTGTCACCGGGACAGGGGGTGGCGAGCAGTACTTC

J gene: TRBJ1-6
V gene: TRBV12-5
D gene: .
clone size: once
CDR3 protein: CASGLVRGSPLHF
CDR3 DNA: TGTGCTAGTGGTTTGGTACGGGGATCACCCCTCCACTTT

J gene: TRBJ2-1
V gene: TRBV29-1
D gene: .
clone size: .
CDR3 protein: CSVPEQFF
CDR3 DNA: TGCAGCGTGCCCGAGCAGTTCTTC

J gene: TRBJ2-3
V gene: TRBV24-1
D gene: .
clone size: .
CDR3 protein: CATSGERTDTQYF
CDR3 DNA: TGTGCCACCAGTGGGGAACGCACAGATACGCAGTATTTT

J gene: TRBJ1-5
V gene: TRBV2
D gene: .
clone size: .
CDR3 protein: CASSERARTQPQHF
CDR3 DNA: TGTGCCAGCAGTGAAAGGGCCAGAACTCAGCCCCAGCATTTT

J gene: TRBJ1-3
V gene: TRBV5-1
D gene: .
clone size: .
CDR3 protein: CASSAGRSSGNTIYF
CDR3 DNA: TGCGCCAGCAGTGCCGGCAGGAGCTCTGGAAACACCATATATTTT

J gene: TRBJ1-2
V gene: TRBV7-9
D gene: TRBD1
clone size: .
CDR3 protein: CASSLGPRDSIYGYTF
CDR3 DNA: TGTGCCAGCAGCTTAGGCCCCCGGGACAGTATCTATGGCTACACCTTC

J gene: TRBJ2-1
V gene: TRBV7-9
D gene: .
clone size: .
CDR3 protein: CATSRGYNEQFF
CDR3 DNA: TGTGCCACCAGTAGGGGATACAATGAGCAGTTCTTC

J gene: TRBJ1-5
V gene: TRBV15
D gene: TRBD1
clone size: .
CDR3 protein: CATSDRGLDQPQHF
CDR3 DNA: TGTGCCACCAGCGACAGGGGGCTGGATCAGCCCCAGCATTTT

J gene: TRBJ2-3
V gene: TRBV5-1
D gene: .
clone size: .
CDR3 protein: CASGGRGNTDTQYF
CDR3 DNA: TGCGCCAGTGGCGGCCGAGGGAACACAGATACGCAGTATTTT

J gene: TRBJ2-7
V gene: TRBV27
D gene: TRBD2
clone size: .
CDR3 protein: CASRSRDYVREQYF
CDR3 DNA: TGTGCCAGCAGGTCCCGGGACTATGTACGCGAGCAGTACTTC

J gene: TRBJ2-5
V gene: TRBV7-9
D gene: .
clone size: .
CDR3 protein: CASSLVPAETQYF
CDR3 DNA: TGTGCCAGCAGCTTAGTCCCCGCGGAGACCCAGTACTTC

J gene: TRBJ1-5
V gene: TRBV27
D gene: .
clone size: .
CDR3 protein: CASRRQASQPQHF
CDR3 DNA: TGTGCCAGCAGACGACAGGCAAGTCAGCCCCAGCATTTT

J gene: TRBJ2-3
V gene: TRBV20-1
D gene: .
clone size: .
CDR3 protein: CSASRNTQYF
CDR3 DNA: TGCAGTGCTAGTCGTAATACGCAGTATTTT

J gene: TRBJ2-1
V gene: TRBV20-1
D gene: .
clone size: once
CDR3 protein: CSARDEGEQFF
CDR3 DNA: TGCAGTGCTAGAGATGAGGGGGAGCAGTTCTTC

J gene: TRBJ2-5
V gene: TRBV10-3
D gene: TRBD2
clone size: .
CDR3 protein: CAISAGTSEQETQYF
CDR3 DNA: TGTGCCATCAGTGCCGGGACTAGCGAGCAAGAGACCCAGTACTTC

J gene: TRBJ2-1
V gene: TRBV2
D gene: .
clone size: .
CDR3 protein: CASLPRAIDSSYNEQFF
CDR3 DNA: TGTGCCAGCCTCCCAAGGGCTATTGACAGCTCCTACAATGAGCAGTTCTTC

J gene: TRBJ2-3
V gene: TRBV21-1
D gene: .
clone size: .
CDR3 protein: CEGGTGYTDTQYF
CDR3 DNA: TGTGAGGGGGGGACAGGGTATACAGATACGCAGTATTTT

J gene: TRBJ1-1
V gene: TRBV27
D gene: .
clone size: .
CDR3 protein: CASSLVGRGTEAFF
CDR3 DNA: TGTGCCAGCAGTTTAGTAGGCAGAGGTACTGAAGCTTTCTTT

J gene: TRBJ2-1
V gene: TRBV5-6
D gene: TRBD1
clone size: .
CDR3 protein: CASSLDTGGYYNEQFF
CDR3 DNA: TGTGCCAGCAGCTTGGATACAGGGGGCTACTACAATGAGCAGTTCTTC

J gene: TRBJ1-2
V gene: TRBV19
D gene: TRBD1
clone size: .
CDR3 protein: CASSIQGAFNYGYTF
CDR3 DNA: TGTGCCAGTAGTATCCAGGGGGCTTTCAACTATGGCTACACCTTC

J gene: TRBJ1-5
V gene: TRBV6-5
D gene: TRBD1
clone size: .
CDR3 protein: CASSYQTGRQPQHF
CDR3 DNA: TGTGCCAGCAGTTACCAGACAGGGCGACAGCCCCAGCATTTT

J gene: TRBJ1-1
V gene: TRBV6-6
D gene: .
clone size: .
CDR3 protein: CASNHLNTEAFF
CDR3 DNA: TGTGCCAGCAATCATCTGAACACTGAAGCTTTCTTT